Only a few counts were recorded for the clone carrying this T cell receptor beta chain. Antigen unknown. The sample comes from a study of T-cell memory formation after mild COVID-19. Overall study results and limits: Pre-infection memory held some responding clones, suggesting pre-existing cross-reactive T cells responded.

After removal of 6 bases from V and 14 bases from J, the junction contained 8 bases not matched to a gene. Germline loops: CDR1 SNHLY, CDR2 FYNNEI. This CDR3 spans 11 amino acids. cDNA libraries for TCR alpha and TCR beta, carrying sample barcodes and UMIs, came from 5'RACE with constant-segment primers. TCRdb itself ran the 5' RACE reads through MiXCR, one entry per CDR3 protein. This table has under 400,000 distinct CDR3 sequences, roughly 21% appearing once. The rearrangement joins TRBV2 to TRBJ2-3; 7 bases fit TRBD1. Sample: PBMCs or a T cell subset sorted from them (not recorded which). The TCR originated in an adult woman who had mild COVID-19 (a few samples of this study predate the infection). Cell type and time point are not known. Here the CDR3 reads CASRGTAITYF. The CDR3 DNA follows: TGTGCCAGCAGAGGGACAGCGATTACGTATTTT.